These 28 T cell receptor beta chains were all obtained from the same sample, sequenced in a study of blood T cell repertoires in COVID-19. Here immunoSEQ multiplex PCR was the method, and the copy in TCRdb shows in-frame clones only, minus some. The sample shows roughly 230,000 clones, about four fifths of them seen only once. The sequenced material came from peripheral blood. The source of these receptors is a man aged 35-49 years with active or convalescent COVID-19.

This chain joins TRBV5-6 and TRBJ2-2, with TRBD1 identical over 7 bases. Germline CDR1 is SGHDT and CDR2 is YYEEEE. J gave up 4 bases and V 0 bases, and 0 bases lay outside the gene matches. The CDR3 loop spans 14 amino acids. The CDR3 DNA follows: TGTGCCAGCAGCTTGGACAGGGGCACCGGGGAGCTGTTTTTT. This gives the protein CASSLDRGTGELFF.

CDR3 in amino acids: CANRGGIAYGYTF. In DNA form, the CDR3 reads TGTGCCAACAGAGGAGGGATCGCCTATGGCTACACCTTC. This chain connects TRBV30 to TRBJ1-2; D uncertain. V dropped 8 bases and J dropped 4 bases, with 17 bases sitting between them. Looked up from germline, CDR1 is GTSNPN and CDR2 is SVGIG (reference sequence). The CDR3 extends over 13 amino acids.

Comments on this clone: This same CDR3 is encoded by further DNA sequences in the sample. The chain is built from TRBV7-2 and TRBJ1-3; D call uncertain. There are 13 residues in the CDR3. Trimming removed 4 bases at V and 4 bases at J, with 8 bases between. Germline values: CDR1 SGHTA, CDR2 FQGNSA. In DNA form, the CDR3 reads TGTGCCAGCAGCTCGCAGTCGGGAAACACCATATATTTT. Encoded protein: CASSSQSGNTIYF.

Many counts were recorded for this clone. V gene TRBV7-9 combines with J gene TRBJ1-1; a weak D match, TRBD1 (5 bases). CDR1 and CDR2 from the germline V gene are SEHNR and FQNEAQ (reference sequence). The CDR3 sequence is 14 residues long. V was clipped by 5 bases and J by 4 bases, with 14 bases between them. CDR3 in DNA: TGTGCCAGCAGCGTTCCGACAGATATCACTGAAGCTTTCTTT. The encoded protein is CASSVPTDITEAFF.

This chain connects TRBV30 to TRBJ1-4, with D tentatively TRBD1 (6 bases). With 3 bases removed from V and 2 bases from J, the gap between germline ends came to 13 bases. CDR1 GTSNPN and CDR2 SVGIG come from the germline V gene (reference sequence). This CDR3 has 15 amino acids. The CDR3 protein is CAWRAKGVTNEKLFF. The CDR3 nucleotides read TGTGCCTGGAGGGCCAAGGGGGTTACTAATGAAAAACTGTTTTTT.

The chain joins TRBV4-3 to TRBJ2-5; 8 bases are a match to TRBD2. The CDR3 loop spans 15 amino acids. V was clipped by 0 bases and J by 0 bases; unmatched bases: 0. Per germline, CDR1 LGHNA and CDR2 YSLEER. The CDR3 DNA is TGCGCCAGCAGCCAAGAAGCGGGGGACCAAGAGACCCAGTACTTC. This codes for CASSQEAGDQETQYF.

V is TRBV7-9 and J is TRBJ2-1; D is perhaps TRBD2 (6 bases). The CDR3 has 13 amino acids. CDR1 SEHNR and CDR2 FQNEAQ come from the germline V gene (reference sequence). The V and J ends lost 5 bases and 4 bases respectively, with 9 bases between them. CDR3 amino acids: CASSRDSYNEQFF. DNA for the CDR3: TGTGCCAGCAGCCGGGACTCATACAATGAGCAGTTCTTC.

The chain uses TRBV28 and TRBJ1-5, with 9 bases fitting TRBD1. V was pared by 6 bases and J by 5 bases, with 8 bases of the junction left unmatched. Germline V lookup: CDR1 MDHEN, CDR2 SYDVKM. The length of the CDR3 is 15 residues. The CDR3 DNA is TGTGCCAGCAGGCCACAGGGACAGGGTCATCAGCCCCAGCATTTT. This codes for CASRPQGQGHQPQHF.

The chain combines TRBV11-3 with TRBJ1-1; 8 bases map to TRBD1. CDR1 is SGHNT, CDR2 YENEEA, per germline. Unmatched junction bases numbered 10, after V lost 5 bases and J lost 5 bases. CDR3 length: 15 amino acids. The CDR3 loop reads CASSPADRGKTEAFF. As DNA, the CDR3 is TGTGCCAGCAGCCCTGCCGACAGGGGAAAGACTGAAGCTTTCTTT.

This chain links TRBV12-3 or TRBV12-4 with TRBJ1-1; D remains ambiguous. The CDR3 runs to 13 residues. V was trimmed by 3 bases and J by 1 base, leaving 6 bases between them. CDR3 region: CASSLKRNTEAFF. Written as DNA, the CDR3 is TGTGCCAGCAGTTTGAAGAGGAACACTGAAGCTTTCTTT.

The V and J genes are TRBV2 and TRBJ1-6; D might be TRBD1 (6 bases). Germline loops: CDR1 SNHLY, CDR2 FYNNEI. V was shortened by 7 bases and J by 10 bases, with 20 bases between the two germline ends. CDR3 length: 15 residues. CDR3 region: CASKGTTGIISPLHF. The CDR3 DNA reads as TGTGCCAGCAAGGGTACGACAGGAATAATCTCACCCCTCCACTTT. Together with reference TRBV2 and TRBJ1-6, the CDR3 gives the full variable domain: EPEVTQTPSHQVTQMGQEVILRCVPISNHLYFYWYRQILGQKVEFLVSFYNNEISEKSEIFDDQFSVERPDGSNFTLKIRSTKLEDSAMYFCASKGTTGIISPLHFGNGTRLTVT.

This chain joins TRBV29-1 and TRBJ2-7; 11 bases line up with TRBD2. This CDR3 spans 13 amino acids. Trimming took 6 bases from V and 2 from J; bases not matched to a gene: 3. Germline V gives CDR1 SQVTM, CDR2 ANQGSEA. CDR3 residues: CSVGTSGTYEQYF. The CDR3 nucleotides are TGCAGCGTGGGGACTAGCGGTACCTACGAGCAGTACTTC.

This chain links TRBV3-1 (or the pseudogene TRBV3-2) with TRBJ2-2; D uncertain. Germline CDR1 reads LGHDT; CDR2 reads YNNKEL (reference sequence). This CDR3 spans 17 amino acids. The germline V and J ends were trimmed by 4 bases and 2 bases, with 17 bases remaining between them. The CDR3 bases are TGTGCCAGCAGCCCAACTCCCATGACTGTTAACACCGGGGAGCTGTTTTTT. Its protein product is CASSPTPMTVNTGELFF.

This chain connects TRBV10-3 to TRBJ2-2, with D hard to call. The CDR3 is made up of 13 amino acids. V gave up 4 bases and J gave up 2 bases, with 5 bases separating them. The germline V gene encodes CDR1 ENHRY and CDR2 SYGVKD. In DNA form, the CDR3 reads TGTGCCATCAGTGGAGCAAACACCGGGGAGCTGTTTTTT. Translating it yields CAISGANTGELFF.

This clone was seen many times. This chain joins TRBV4-1 and TRBJ2-7; 7 positions agree with TRBD2. Germline values: CDR1 MGHRA, CDR2 YSYEKL. V was clipped by 3 bases and J by 3 bases; unmatched bases: 17. CDR3 length: 18 amino acids. This CDR3 is CASSQLFSDGSGIYEQYF. The DNA for the CDR3 is TGCGCCAGCAGCCAGCTATTTTCGGATGGGAGCGGGATCTACGAGCAGTACTTC.

The V gene is TRBV5-1, the J gene TRBJ2-2; tentatively, D is TRBD1 (5 bases). The V end was cut by 5 bases, the J end by 0 bases, with 14 bases between. From germline, CDR1 is SGHRS and CDR2 YFSETQ. The CDR3 extends over 16 amino acids. The CDR3 loop reads CASRTTDRANTGELFF. In DNA form, the CDR3 reads TGCGCCAGCAGGACCACCGACAGAGCGAACACCGGGGAGCTGTTTTTT.

V is TRBV19 and J is TRBJ2-1, with no clear D. V was clipped by 3 bases and J by 0 bases, with 12 bases between them. The CDR3 runs 16 residues. CDR1 is LNHDA, CDR2 SQIVND, per germline (reference sequence). This CDR3 is CASSMAMFVSYNEQFF. In nucleotides, the CDR3 is TGTGCCAGTAGTATGGCCATGTTCGTCTCCTACAATGAGCAGTTCTTC. Full variable domain (outside the CDR3, taken from reference TRBV19 and TRBJ2-1): DGGITQSPKYLFRKEGQNVTLSCEQNLNHDAMYWYRQDPGQGLRLIYYSQIVNDFQKGDIAEGYSVSREKKESFPLTVTSAQKNPTAFYLCASSMAMFVSYNEQFFGPGTRLTVL.

This chain links TRBV7-9 with TRBJ2-6; TRBD1 matches 11 bases. The CDR3 is 17 residues long. V lost 1 base and J lost 4; bases outside the gene matches: 3. The germline CDR1 and CDR2 sequences are SEHNR and FQNEAQ (reference sequence). In DNA form, the CDR3 reads TGTGCCAGCAGCTTAGGGACAGGGGGCGGAGGGGCCAACGTCCTGACTTTC. Translation: CASSLGTGGGGANVLTF.

This chain connects TRBV3-1 (or the pseudogene TRBV3-2) to TRBJ2-7; the match to TRBD1 covers 10 bases. Germline CDR1 LGHDT, CDR2 YNNKEL (reference sequence). CDR3 length: 15 amino acids. Trimming cost V 4 bases and J 5 bases; bases outside gene matches: 8. The CDR3 DNA is TGTGCCAGCAGCCTTAGGACAGGGGGAAACCACGAGCAGTACTTC. Protein sequence: CASSLRTGGNHEQYF.

This rearrangement joins TRBV4-1 to TRBJ2-7; TRBD1 is a possible D gene (6 bases). Trimming removed 1 base from V and 2 bases from J, with 12 bases in between. The germline CDR1 and CDR2 sequences are MGHRA and YSYEKL. The CDR3 runs 15 residues. The CDR3 DNA reads as TGCGCCAGCAGCCAAGTGAGGGGGAAAACCTACGAGCAGTACTTC. It yields the protein CASSQVRGKTYEQYF.

CDR3: CASSRRTGEGAFF. Written as DNA, the CDR3 is TGTGCCAGCAGTAGACGGACAGGGGAAGGAGCTTTCTTT. The chain carries TRBV7-3 and TRBJ1-1; 9 bases line up with TRBD1. Germline V CDR1 and CDR2: SGHTA, FQGTGA. J gave up 10 bases and V 6 bases, and 9 bases lay outside the gene matches. The CDR3 extends over 13 amino acids.

The V call is TRBV5-1, the J call TRBJ1-1; 8 bases map to TRBD1. The V gene's germline CDR1 is SGHRS and CDR2 YFSETQ. V shed 4 bases and J 6 bases; nucleotides not matched to a gene: 17. CDR3 size: 17 residues. The CDR3, as DNA: TGCGCCAGCAGCCCGCCGGGACAGGCGGGGTCGAGACCTGAAGCTTTCTTT. As protein: CASSPPGQAGSRPEAFF.

This chain uses TRBV27 with TRBJ2-2; a weak D match, TRBD2 (6 bases). CDR1 is MNHEY, CDR2 SMNVEV, per germline (reference sequence). This CDR3 has 17 residues. Trimming removed 0 bases from V and 5 bases from J, with 16 bases in between. CDR3 loop: CASSLSGGTSRTGELFF. DNA of the CDR3: TGTGCCAGCAGTTTATCGGGCGGGACCTCTAGGACCGGGGAGCTGTTTTTT.

The chain is built from TRBV18 and TRBJ2-7; TRBD1 might be the D (6 bases). The CDR3 has 15 residues. CDR1 is KGHSH and CDR2 is LQKENI in the germline V gene. V was trimmed by 0 bases and J by 5 bases, leaving 14 bases between them. CDR3 loop: CASSPPGQLGDEQYF. As DNA, the CDR3 is TGTGCCAGCTCACCACCCGGACAGCTTGGGGACGAGCAGTACTTC. Drawing the rest from reference TRBV18 and TRBJ2-7, the complete variable domain is NAGVMQNPRHLVRRRGQEARLRCSPMKGHSHVYWYRQLPEEGLKFMVYLQKENIIDESGMPKERFSAEFPKEGPSILRIQQVVRGDSAAYFCASSPPGQLGDEQYFGPGTRLTVT.

CDR3 in amino acids: CAWQGRISTGGTEAFF. The DNA of the CDR3 is TGTGCCTGGCAAGGGCGGATATCGACAGGGGGCACTGAAGCTTTCTTT. The chain carries TRBV30 and TRBJ1-1, with 9 bases lining up with TRBD1. Trimming took 5 bases from V and 4 from J; bases not matched to a gene: 14. Germline lookup yields CDR1 GTSNPN and CDR2 SVGIG (reference sequence). The CDR3 runs 16 residues.

This clone showed up just once. V and J are TRBV14 and TRBJ1-1; unclear D gene. Germline values: CDR1 SGHDN, CDR2 FVKESK. V lost 0 bases and J lost 5, with 22 bases in between. The CDR3 has 18 amino acids. CDR3 in amino acids: CASSQERWVDERGTEAFF. For the CDR3, the DNA is TGTGCCAGCAGCCAAGAACGGTGGGTGGACGAAAGAGGGACTGAAGCTTTCTTT. The entire variable domain, with the rest obtained from reference TRBV14 and TRBJ1-1, is as follows: EAGVTQFPSHSVIEKGQTVTLRCDPISGHDNLYWYRRVMGKEIKFLLHFVKESKQDESGMPNNRFLAERTGGTYSTLKVQPAELEDSGVYFCASSQERWVDERGTEAFFGQGTRLTVV.

This chain connects TRBV29-1 to TRBJ1-6, with 7 positions matching TRBD1. V shed 3 bases, J shed 9 bases, and the junction held 8 bases outside the gene matches. Germline lookup yields CDR1 SQVTM and CDR2 ANQGSEA. The CDR3 length is 14 residues. Written as DNA, the CDR3 is TGCAGCGTTGATTCCGGGACAGTAGGTTCACCCCTCCACTTT. It specifies CSVDSGTVGSPLHF.

The chain recombines TRBV5-1 with TRBJ1-4, with 7 positions matching TRBD1. Germline V gene data show CDR1 as SGHRS and CDR2 as YFSETQ. V lost 4 bases, J lost 10 bases, and 13 bases stayed unmatched. This CDR3 comprises 15 residues. The CDR3 loop reads CASSNPQGLAGKLFF. The CDR3 DNA sequence: TGCGCCAGCAGCAATCCACAGGGGCTTGCGGGAAAACTGTTTTTT. Based on the CDR3 plus reference TRBV5-1 and TRBJ1-4, the full variable domain is KAGVTQTPRYLIKTRGQQVTLSCSPISGHRSVSWYQQTPGQGLQFLFEYFSETQRNKGNFPGRFSGRQFSNSRSEMNVSTLELGDSALYLCASSNPQGLAGKLFFGSGTQLSVL.